The clone carrying this TCR beta chain was seen a handful of times. What it recognizes is unknown. Orbital computed tomography, thyroid ultrasound, serum thyroxine and TRAb, and clinical symptoms together informed the diagnoses. These data come from a study of T cells in Graves' hyperthyroidism and ophthalmopathy. Turning to the study itself: Peripheral blood specimens were obtained at initial diagnosis, prior to any treatment.

The germline gives CDR1 MGHDK, CDR2 SYGVNS. V dropped 6 bases and J dropped 5 bases, with 16 bases sitting between them. The CDR3 loop spans 14 amino acids. RNA transcripts were the template for amplifying TCR beta CDR3 regions. First-round RT-PCR with HTBI primers amplified the TCR CDR3 region. TCRdb re-analysed the multiplex PCR reads in MiXCR, keeping a single row per CDR3 protein. The sample has 730,000 or so distinct CDR3 sequences; under 20% are singletons. Notes on the study in general: It was a median around 6 months before onset that the model predicted ophthalmopathy.

The sequence derives from a woman in her 50s with Graves' hyperthyroidism that later progressed to Graves' ophthalmopathy. The chain couples TRBV25-1 to TRBJ1-1, with D possibly TRBD1 on 5 matching bases. The sequenced sample was blood. The CDR3 here is CASSARPGVTEAFF. The CDR3 coding sequence is TGTGCCAGCAGCGCTCGTCCGGGGGTTACTGAAGCTTTCTTT.